This passage covers 30 T cell receptor beta chains from one sample sequenced in a study of blood T cell repertoires in COVID-19. Measured with immunoSEQ multiplex PCR; TCRdb has only the in-frame clones, and not every one. Here the sample spans some 310,000 clones, 80% to 90% being singletons. Material: peripheral blood. These receptors were collected from a middle-aged man with active or convalescent COVID-19.

The chain employs TRBV19 and TRBJ2-7; tentative D call: TRBD1 (6 bases). V gave up 5 bases and J gave up 2 bases, with 13 bases separating them. Per germline, CDR1 LNHDA and CDR2 SQIVND (reference sequence). There are 14 residues in the CDR3. CDR3 in amino acids: CASSVNRAPYEQYF. The CDR3 bases are TGTGCCAGTAGTGTAAACAGGGCCCCCTACGAGCAGTACTTC.

The chain is built from TRBV7-3 and TRBJ2-1; TRBD1 matches at 10 bases. The germline gives CDR1 SGHTA, CDR2 FQGTGA. The CDR3 loop spans 15 amino acids. V shed 4 bases and J 4 bases; nucleotides not matched to a gene: 4. CDR3 sequence: CASSSTGGGYNEQFF. The CDR3 DNA follows: TGTGCCAGCAGCTCGACAGGGGGCGGGTACAATGAGCAGTTCTTC.

A note on this clone: This sample includes further DNA sequences coding for the same CDR3. This rearrangement joins TRBV30 to TRBJ1-5; a possible D gene is TRBD1 (5 bases). Between the trimmed V and J ends, which lost 0 bases and 5 bases, there was a span of 8 bases. CDR3 length: 13 residues. Germline-derived CDR1 and CDR2 are GTSNPN and SVGIG (reference sequence). DNA for the CDR3: TGTGCCTGGAGTGTAGGAGGGGATCAGCCCCAGCATTTT. This sequence encodes CAWSVGGDQPQHF. The full variable domain, rest sourced from reference TRBV30 and TRBJ1-5, is SQTIHQWPATLVQPVGSPLSLECTVEGTSNPNLYWYRQAAGRGLQLLFYSVGIGQISSEVPQNLSASRPQDRQFILSSKKLLLSDSGFYLCAWSVGGDQPQHFGDGTRLSIL.

J is TRBJ2-7 and V is TRBV5-4; 7 bases line up with TRBD1. This CDR3 comprises 13 residues. With 4 bases clipped from V and 0 bases from J, the junction kept 1 base outside the gene matches. Germline-derived CDR1 and CDR2 are SGHNT and YYREEE (reference sequence). For the CDR3, the DNA is TGTGCCAGCAGCCGACAGGGCTCCTACGAGCAGTACTTC. Translating it yields CASSRQGSYEQYF.

This chain joins TRBV30 and TRBJ2-2; 7 bases fit TRBD1. The ends lost 2 bases at V and 4 bases at J; junction bases unmatched: 7. The CDR3 consists of 15 residues. CDR1 GTSNPN and CDR2 SVGIG come from the germline V gene (reference sequence). The CDR3 loop reads CAWSTVGGATGELFF. The DNA of the CDR3 is TGTGCCTGGAGTACGGTAGGGGGCGCCACCGGGGAGCTGTTTTTT.

The chain couples TRBV7-3 to TRBJ2-5; D gene unclear. Germline lookup yields CDR1 SGHTA and CDR2 FQGTGA. This CDR3 region has 13 residues. Trimming shortened V by 2 bases and J by 3 bases, and 7 bases separated the two germline ends. The CDR3 DNA reads as TGTGCCAGCAGCTTACAAGGAGAAGAGACCCAGTACTTC. This encodes CASSLQGEETQYF.

Here the CDR3 DNA reads TGTGCCAGCAGCTTAGGGGCGTCCCCGGTCTACGAGCAGTACTTC. Amino acid sequence: CASSLGASPVYEQYF. The chain links TRBV7-2 to TRBJ2-7; the D is unclear. Per the germline V gene, CDR1 is SGHTA and CDR2 is FQGNSA. The CDR3 totals 15 residues. Trimming shortened V by 1 base and J by 3 bases, and 13 bases separated the two germline ends. Complete variable domain (other parts from reference TRBV7-2 and TRBJ2-7): GAGVSQSPSNKVTEKGKDVELRCDPISGHTALYWYRQSLGQGLEFLIYFQGNSAPDKSGLPSDRFSAERTGGSVSTLTIQRTQQEDSAVYLCASSLGASPVYEQYFGPGTRLTVT.

This chain uses TRBV12-3 or TRBV12-4 with TRBJ1-4, with D uncertain. V was clipped by 3 bases and J by 8 bases, with 10 bases between them. This CDR3 is 13 amino acids long. CDR3 residues: CASSFGRLEKLFF. For the CDR3, the DNA is TGTGCCAGCAGTTTTGGCAGGCTGGAAAAACTGTTTTTT.

The chain carries TRBV4-1 and TRBJ1-1; 7 nucleotides line up with TRBD1. Trimming removed 3 bases from V and 2 bases from J; junction bases left unmatched: 15. CDR3 length equals 18 residues. CDR1 and CDR2 from the germline V gene are MGHRA and YSYEKL. The CDR3 reads CASSHAADRALLNTEAFF. The CDR3 DNA reads as TGCGCCAGCAGCCACGCAGCCGACAGGGCCCTCTTAAACACTGAAGCTTTCTTT.

This chain joins TRBV7-9 and TRBJ1-1; D remains unclear. This CDR3 has 14 residues. V was clipped by 4 bases and J by 4 bases, with 13 bases between them. CDR1 and CDR2 from the germline V gene are SEHNR and FQNEAQ (reference sequence). For the CDR3, the DNA is TGTGCCAGCAGCTCTTTAGGAGGAGGCACTGAAGCTTTCTTT. Protein sequence: CASSSLGGGTEAFF.

In this sample, this clone turned up once. The genes are TRBV7-2 and TRBJ1-6; D unresolved. This CDR3 is built from 13 residues. Germline V CDR1 and CDR2: SGHTA, FQGNSA. V was trimmed by 2 bases and J by 6 bases, leaving 5 bases between them. The chain's CDR3 is CASSLTANSPLHF. Written as DNA, the CDR3 is TGTGCCAGCAGCTTAACAGCTAATTCACCCCTCCACTTT.

The chain combines TRBV18 with TRBJ2-2; 7 bases are shared with TRBD1. Germline V gene lookup returns CDR1 KGHSH and CDR2 LQKENI. CDR3 size: 14 residues. J gave up 3 bases and V 8 bases, and 6 bases lay outside the gene matches. CDR3 DNA sequence: TGTGCCAGCCAGCCCACAGGGGACACCGGGGAGCTGTTTTTT. As protein: CASQPTGDTGELFF.

The chain has TRBV10-3 and TRBJ2-7; 8 bases fit TRBD2. Germline trimming cut 6 bases from V and 1 base from J; bases unmatched to any gene: 5. CDR1 is ENHRY, CDR2 SYGVKD, per germline. The CDR3 runs to 14 residues. The DNA for the CDR3 is TGTGCCATCAGGGGTAGCGGGGATTCCTACGAGCAGTACTTC. It specifies CAIRGSGDSYEQYF.

This clone came up once. This chain links TRBV5-5 with TRBJ2-7; D remains ambiguous. Trimming took 0 bases from V and 0 from J, leaving 10 bases between them. The CDR3 is made up of 15 amino acids. CDR1 SGHKS and CDR2 YYEKEE come from the germline V gene (reference sequence). The CDR3 nucleotides are TGTGCCAGCAGCTTGGAAGGAAGGAGCTCCTACGAGCAGTACTTC. It yields the protein CASSLEGRSSYEQYF. Full variable domain (remainder filled in from reference TRBV5-5 and TRBJ2-7): DAGVTQSPTHLIKTRGQQVTLRCSPISGHKSVSWYQQVLGQGPQFIFQYYEKEERGRGNFPDRFSARQFPNYSSELNVNALLLGDSALYLCASSLEGRSSYEQYFGPGTRLTVT.

J is TRBJ1-1 and V is TRBV6-2 or TRBV6-3; unclear D gene. V was cut by 5 bases and J by 4 bases, with 8 bases left in between. The CDR3 runs to 12 residues. Germline V gene lookup returns CDR1 MNHEY and CDR2 SVGEGT. The DNA for the CDR3 is TGTGCCAGCAGTCTCCGGGTCACTGAAGCTTTCTTT. It specifies CASSLRVTEAFF.

This clone was detected once. The rearrangement links TRBV24-1 to TRBJ2-1; D is possibly TRBD2 (6 bases). The CDR3 is 15 residues long. V lost 4 bases, J lost 4 bases, and 13 bases lay in between. The germline V gene has CDR1 KGHDR and CDR2 SFDVKD. CDR3 DNA: TGTGCCACCAGTGAACAACTAGCAGATTACAATGAGCAGTTCTTC. Amino acids: CATSEQLADYNEQFF.

This chain uses TRBV5-1 with TRBJ2-5; 10 bases are shared with TRBD1. V lost 4 bases and J lost 4; bases outside the gene matches: 7. The germline gives CDR1 SGHRS, CDR2 YFSETQ. This CDR3 spans 15 amino acids. CDR3 in DNA: TGCGCCAGCAGCCCGGGCGGGACAGGGGTAGAGACCCAGTACTTC. Translation: CASSPGGTGVETQYF.

The chain employs TRBV6-5 and TRBJ1-4; 7 bases match TRBD1. From germline, CDR1 is MNHEY and CDR2 SVGAGI. The CDR3 is made up of 15 amino acids. V lost 11 bases, J lost 7 bases, and 16 bases stayed unmatched. CDR3 amino acids: CAAGTDHAGAEKLFF. For the CDR3, the DNA is TGTGCCGCCGGGACAGACCATGCTGGAGCTGAAAAACTGTTTTTT.

V gene TRBV6-2 or TRBV6-3 combines with J gene TRBJ1-1; 8 bases match TRBD1. Germline CDR1 is MNHEY and CDR2 is SVGEGT. The CDR3 contains 12 residues. The V and J ends lost 6 bases and 4 bases, in that order; junction bases with no gene match: 1. CDR3 in amino acids: CASSRGPTEAFF. The CDR3 DNA is TGTGCCAGCAGCAGGGGGCCCACTGAAGCTTTCTTT.

The chain combines TRBV19 with TRBJ1-5; D remains ambiguous. V was cut by 3 bases and J by 2 bases, with 11 bases left in between. This CDR3 is built from 15 residues. Germline values: CDR1 LNHDA, CDR2 SQIVND (reference sequence). CDR3 coding DNA: TGTGCCAGTAGTATTAGTCGGGTAGGCAATCAGCCCCAGCATTTT. This translates into CASSISRVGNQPQHF. Full variable domain (rest looked up from reference TRBV19 and TRBJ1-5): DGGITQSPKYLFRKEGQNVTLSCEQNLNHDAMYWYRQDPGQGLRLIYYSQIVNDFQKGDIAEGYSVSREKKESFPLTVTSAQKNPTAFYLCASSISRVGNQPQHFGDGTRLSIL.

V gene TRBV30 combines with J gene TRBJ1-5, with TRBD1 identical over 10 bases. Per germline, CDR1 GTSNPN and CDR2 SVGIG (reference sequence). Trimming removed 2 bases from V and 3 bases from J; junction bases left unmatched: 7. The length of the CDR3 is 16 residues. The CDR3 bases are TGTGCCTGGAGTCGACGCGGGACAGGGGACAATCAGCCCCAGCATTTT. Residues: CAWSRRGTGDNQPQHF.

The gene calls are TRBV29-1 and TRBJ2-3; 10 bases match TRBD2. The length of the CDR3 is 17 residues. Germline-derived CDR1 and CDR2 are SQVTM and ANQGSEA. V lost 1 base and J lost 2; bases outside the gene matches: 9. CDR3 region: CSVEVGLAGAFTDTQYF. The CDR3 bases are TGCAGCGTTGAAGTGGGGCTAGCGGGGGCCTTCACAGATACGCAGTATTTT.

V gene TRBV4-1 combines with J gene TRBJ2-2; D not certain. Germline CDR1 reads MGHRA; CDR2 reads YSYEKL. Trimming removed 4 bases from V and 6 bases from J, with 21 bases in between. This CDR3 region has 17 residues. The CDR3 region is CASSLTSSSYMSGELFF. The CDR3 DNA is TGCGCCAGCAGCCTCACTTCAAGTTCCTATATGTCCGGGGAGCTGTTTTTT.

The chain recombines TRBV7-2 with TRBJ2-3; 9 nucleotides line up with TRBD2. The germline V gene encodes CDR1 SGHTA and CDR2 FQGNSA. The CDR3 length is 13 residues. The DNA of the CDR3 is TGTGCGGGGGCGGGGGGGTCCACAGATACGCAGTATTTT. Translating it yields CAGAGGSTDTQYF.

The V gene is TRBV4-1, the J gene TRBJ2-5; D perhaps matches TRBD1 (6 bases). V lost 4 bases to trimming and J lost 4 bases, with 16 bases between them. The germline V gene encodes CDR1 MGHRA and CDR2 YSYEKL. The CDR3 is made up of 15 amino acids. CDR3 region: CASSPGVGYGETQYF. CDR3 in DNA: TGCGCCAGCAGCCCAGGGGTCGGGTACGGAGAGACCCAGTACTTC.

CDR3 nucleotide sequence: TGTGCCAGCAGTTACCGGAAACAGGGGGAAGCCTATGGCTACACCTTC. Translation: CASSYRKQGEAYGYTF. J is TRBJ1-2 and V is TRBV6-5, with 8 nucleotides matching TRBD1. The CDR3 consists of 16 residues. V lost 2 bases to trimming and J lost 4 bases; unmatched junction nucleotides: 9. Germline values: CDR1 MNHEY, CDR2 SVGAGI.

The rearrangement uses TRBV6-1 and TRBJ1-5; D is ambiguous. This CDR3 is 14 amino acids long. V lost 6 bases, J lost 1 base, and 10 bases lay in between. CDR1 and CDR2 (germline): MNHNS, SASEGT. The CDR3 bases are TGTGCCAGCAGCTTACGAGGCAGCAATCAGCCCCAGCATTTT. Residues: CASSLRGSNQPQHF.

V and J are TRBV18 and TRBJ2-3; D not resolved. CDR1 is KGHSH and CDR2 is LQKENI in the germline V gene. This CDR3 is 15 amino acids long. V shed 2 bases and J shed 2 bases, with 11 bases lying between them. Here the CDR3 DNA reads TGTGCCAGCTCACCAGAGGAGCAAGCCACAGATACGCAGTATTTT. Its protein product is CASSPEEQATDTQYF.

The V and J genes are TRBV19 and TRBJ2-7, with 7 positions matching TRBD1. V was clipped by 6 bases and J by 0 bases; unmatched bases: 11. This CDR3 comprises 16 residues. Germline V gene data show CDR1 as LNHDA and CDR2 as SQIVND (reference sequence). This CDR3 reads CASRETGTESSYEQYF. The CDR3 coding sequence is TGTGCCAGTAGGGAAACCGGGACAGAGAGCTCCTACGAGCAGTACTTC.

The chain carries TRBV4-2 and TRBJ2-1, with D maybe TRBD2 (5 bases). Germline V CDR1 and CDR2: LGHNA, YNFKEQ. Trimming took 4 bases from V and 0 from J, leaving 13 bases between them. The CDR3 loop spans 16 amino acids. In DNA, the CDR3 is TGTGCCAGCAGCCTCACCGGGATCCTCTCCTACAATGAGCAGTTCTTC. It codes for CASSLTGILSYNEQFF.